This TCR beta chain derives from a study of T cells in localized non-small cell lung cancer. Findings and limits, study-wide: A denser population of T cells in blood accompanied longer overall survival. Heterogeneity remains possible because sequencing was limited to only one tumor region. For the top 100 tumor clones, a median approximately 59 also appeared in adjacent lung.

In regard to this clone: The target antigen is unknown.

Profiling relied on immunoSEQ multiplex PCR, and the TCRdb table lists in-frame clones only, not all of them. The table includes roughly 90,000 clones, approximately 90% detected once. V was shortened by 2 bases and J by 6 bases, with 25 bases between the two germline ends. This CDR3 region has 18 residues. CDR1 is ENHRY and CDR2 is SYGVKD in the germline V gene. The rearrangement joins TRBV10-3 to TRBJ1-2, with TRBD1 as a possible D gene (5 bases). The receptor was isolated from a woman aged 40-75 years with stage II squamous cell lung carcinoma. Sequencing used PBMCs, obtained before any cancer treatment. The CDR3 region is CAISERGGLDSRLHGYTF. The CDR3 DNA reads TGTGCCATCAGTGAGCGGGGGGGACTCGACTCACGACTCCATGGCTACACCTTC.